Here is one TCR beta chain with its context. The CDR3 length is 16 residues. Germline V gene lookup returns CDR1 SGHDN and CDR2 FVKESK. V trimming: 6 bases; J trimming: 1 base; junction bases outside the gene matches: 9. This specimen comes from a study of shared clonotypes between healthy human individuals. TCRdb keeps only in-frame clones here, not all; method: immunoSEQ multiplex PCR. Of about 690,000 clones in the sample, 80% to 95% are singletons; the top ten hold roughly 36%. Sequencing used memory CD8+ T cells from PBMCs. Regarding subset: CD45RO+ cells pooled with CCR7-negative TemRA cells. The receptor was derived from a man between 18 and 35 years old in good health. Some clones in this sample may be carry-over from other donors' samples. The J gene is TRBJ1-3, the V gene TRBV14, with 7 bases fitting TRBD1. The chain's CDR3 is CASRRSGTESGNTIYF. In DNA form, the CDR3 reads TGTGCCAGCAGGCGATCCGGGACAGAATCTGGAAACACCATATATTTT.